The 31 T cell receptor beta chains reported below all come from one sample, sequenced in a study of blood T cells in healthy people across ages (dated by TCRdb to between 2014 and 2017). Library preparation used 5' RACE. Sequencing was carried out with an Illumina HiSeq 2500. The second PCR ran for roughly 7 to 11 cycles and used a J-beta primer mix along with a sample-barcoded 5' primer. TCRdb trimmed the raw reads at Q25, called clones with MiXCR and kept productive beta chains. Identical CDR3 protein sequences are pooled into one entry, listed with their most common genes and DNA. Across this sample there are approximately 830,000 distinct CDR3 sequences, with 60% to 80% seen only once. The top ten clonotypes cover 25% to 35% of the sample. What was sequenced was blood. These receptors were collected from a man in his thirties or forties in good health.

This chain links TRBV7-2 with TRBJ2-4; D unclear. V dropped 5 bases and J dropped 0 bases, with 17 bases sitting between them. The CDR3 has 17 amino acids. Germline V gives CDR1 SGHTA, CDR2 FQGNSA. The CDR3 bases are TGTGCCAGCAGCCCGCAGGCGGCAGCAAAAGCCAAAAACATTCAGTACTTC. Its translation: CASSPQAAAKAKNIQYF.

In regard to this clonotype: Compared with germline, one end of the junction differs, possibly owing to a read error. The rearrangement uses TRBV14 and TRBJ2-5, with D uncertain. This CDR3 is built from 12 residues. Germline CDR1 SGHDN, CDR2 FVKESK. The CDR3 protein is CASSQDRENQYF. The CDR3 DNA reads TGTGCCAGCAGCCAAGATAGAGAGAACCAGTACTTC.

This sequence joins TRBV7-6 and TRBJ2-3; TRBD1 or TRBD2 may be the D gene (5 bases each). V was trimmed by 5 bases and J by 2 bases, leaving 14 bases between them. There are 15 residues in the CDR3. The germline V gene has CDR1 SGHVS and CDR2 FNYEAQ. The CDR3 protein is CASSQGRPSTDTQYF. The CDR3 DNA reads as TGTGCCAGCAGCCAGGGACGGCCTTCCACAGATACGCAGTATTTT.

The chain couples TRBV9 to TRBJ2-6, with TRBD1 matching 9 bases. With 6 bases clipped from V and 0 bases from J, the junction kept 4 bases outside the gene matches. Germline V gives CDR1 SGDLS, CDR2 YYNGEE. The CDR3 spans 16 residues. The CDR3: CASTGTGNSGANVLTF. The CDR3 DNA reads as TGTGCCAGCACCGGGACAGGGAACTCTGGGGCCAACGTCCTGACTTTC.

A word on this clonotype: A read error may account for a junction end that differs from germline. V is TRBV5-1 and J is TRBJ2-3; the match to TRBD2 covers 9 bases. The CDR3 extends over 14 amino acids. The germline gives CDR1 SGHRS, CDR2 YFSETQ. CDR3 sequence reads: CASSSGGRTDAQYF. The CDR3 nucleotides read TGCGCCAGCAGCAGCGGGGGGCGCACAGATGCGCAGTATTTT.

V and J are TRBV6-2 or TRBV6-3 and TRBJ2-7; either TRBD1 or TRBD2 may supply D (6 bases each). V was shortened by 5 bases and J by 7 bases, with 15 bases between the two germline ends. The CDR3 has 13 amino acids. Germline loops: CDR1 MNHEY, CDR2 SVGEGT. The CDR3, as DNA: TGTGCCAGCAGTGGGGGGCCTCCGGGAGAGCAGTACTTC. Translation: CASSGGPPGEQYF.

The CDR3 region has the DNA TGTGCCGGTGGGGTGACCTTGCAGTACTTC. This sequence encodes CAGGVTLQYF. The genes are TRBV9 and TRBJ2-7; D gene ambiguous. This CDR3 comprises 10 residues. Deletions cut 10 bases from V and 9 bases from J, with 14 bases between. From germline, CDR1 is SGDLS and CDR2 YYNGEE.

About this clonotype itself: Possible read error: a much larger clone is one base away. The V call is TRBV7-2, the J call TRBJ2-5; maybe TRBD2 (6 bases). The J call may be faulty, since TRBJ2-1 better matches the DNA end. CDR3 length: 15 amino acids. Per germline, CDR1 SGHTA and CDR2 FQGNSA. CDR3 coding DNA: TGTGCCAGCAGCTTCTCGGGGGAGACTCAAGAGACCCAGTTCTTC. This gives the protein CASSFSGETQETQFF.

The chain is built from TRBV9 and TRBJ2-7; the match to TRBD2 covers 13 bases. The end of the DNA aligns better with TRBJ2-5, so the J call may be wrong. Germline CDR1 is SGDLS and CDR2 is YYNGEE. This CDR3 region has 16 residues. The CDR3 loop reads CASSGGLAGAQETQYF. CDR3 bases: TGTGCCAGCAGCGGAGGACTAGCGGGGGCCCAAGAGACCCAGTACTTC.

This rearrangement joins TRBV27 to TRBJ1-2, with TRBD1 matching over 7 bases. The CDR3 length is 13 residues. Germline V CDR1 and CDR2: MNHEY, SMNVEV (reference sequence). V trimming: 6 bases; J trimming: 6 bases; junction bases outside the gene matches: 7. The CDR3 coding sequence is TGTGCCAGCAGGACAGGGCCGATCGATGGCTACACCTTC. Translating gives CASRTGPIDGYTF.

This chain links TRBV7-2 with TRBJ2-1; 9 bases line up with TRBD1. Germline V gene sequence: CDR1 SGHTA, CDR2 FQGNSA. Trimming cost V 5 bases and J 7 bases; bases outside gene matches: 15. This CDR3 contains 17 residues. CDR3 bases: TGTGCCAGCAGCATCGGTGGGGGGACAGGGATTAGAAATGAGCAGTTCTTC. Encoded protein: CASSIGGGTGIRNEQFF.

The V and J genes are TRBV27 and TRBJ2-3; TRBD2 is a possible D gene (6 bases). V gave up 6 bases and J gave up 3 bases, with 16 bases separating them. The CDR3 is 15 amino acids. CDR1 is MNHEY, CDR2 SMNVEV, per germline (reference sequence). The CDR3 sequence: CASRQQEGRTDTQYF. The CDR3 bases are TGTGCCAGCAGACAACAGGAGGGGCGGACAGATACGCAGTATTTT.

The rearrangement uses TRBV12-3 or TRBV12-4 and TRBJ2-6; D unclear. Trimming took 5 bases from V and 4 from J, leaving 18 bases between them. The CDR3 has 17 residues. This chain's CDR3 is CASSPPPRVLGANVLTF. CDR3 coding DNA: TGTGCCAGCAGTCCCCCCCCCCGGGTATTAGGGGCCAACGTCCTGACTTTC.

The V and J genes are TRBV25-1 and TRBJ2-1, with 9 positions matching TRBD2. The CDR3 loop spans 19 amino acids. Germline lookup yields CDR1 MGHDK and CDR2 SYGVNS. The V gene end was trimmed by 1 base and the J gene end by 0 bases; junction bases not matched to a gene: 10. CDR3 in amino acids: CASSEFSLAGASSYNEQFF. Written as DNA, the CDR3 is TGTGCCAGCAGTGAATTTTCGTTAGCGGGGGCGTCCTCCTACAATGAGCAGTTCTTC.

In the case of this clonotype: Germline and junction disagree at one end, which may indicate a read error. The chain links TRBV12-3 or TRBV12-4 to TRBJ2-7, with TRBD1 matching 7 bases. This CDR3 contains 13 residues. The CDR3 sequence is CAGSLDRVGEQYF. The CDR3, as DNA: TGTGCCGGCAGTTTAGACAGGGTCGGCGAGCAGTACTTC.

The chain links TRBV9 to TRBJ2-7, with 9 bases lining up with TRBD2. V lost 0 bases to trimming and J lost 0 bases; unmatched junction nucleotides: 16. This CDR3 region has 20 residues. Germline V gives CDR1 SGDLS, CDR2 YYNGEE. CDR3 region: CASSVDLPGSGGQSSYEQYF. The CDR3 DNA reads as TGTGCCAGCAGCGTAGATCTCCCGGGGAGCGGGGGGCAGAGCTCCTACGAGCAGTACTTC.

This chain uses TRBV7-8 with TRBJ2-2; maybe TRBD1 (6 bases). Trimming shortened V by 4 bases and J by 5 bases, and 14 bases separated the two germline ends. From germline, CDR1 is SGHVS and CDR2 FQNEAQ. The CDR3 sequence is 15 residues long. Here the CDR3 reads CASSSRGVRTGELFF. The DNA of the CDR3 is TGTGCCAGCAGCTCCAGGGGAGTGAGGACCGGGGAGCTGTTTTTT.

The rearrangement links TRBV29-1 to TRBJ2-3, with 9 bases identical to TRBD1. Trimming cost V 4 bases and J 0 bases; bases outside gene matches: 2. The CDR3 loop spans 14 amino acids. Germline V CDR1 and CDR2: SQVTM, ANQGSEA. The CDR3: CSVGGQGSTDTQYF. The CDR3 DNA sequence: TGCAGCGTTGGGGGACAGGGAAGCACAGATACGCAGTATTTT.

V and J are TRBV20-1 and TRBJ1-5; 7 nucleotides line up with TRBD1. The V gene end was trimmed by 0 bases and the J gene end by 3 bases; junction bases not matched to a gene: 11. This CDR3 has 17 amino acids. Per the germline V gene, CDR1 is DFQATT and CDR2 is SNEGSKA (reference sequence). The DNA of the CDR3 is TGCAGTGCTAGAGATGGCCTCTCACAGGGGTCCAATCAGCCCCAGCATTTT. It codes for CSARDGLSQGSNQPQHF.

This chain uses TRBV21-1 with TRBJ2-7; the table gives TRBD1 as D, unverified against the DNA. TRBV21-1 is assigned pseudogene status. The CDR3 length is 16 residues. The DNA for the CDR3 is TGTGCCAGCAGCAAAGGGCCGGGACAGGGGGCCTACGAGCAGTACTTC. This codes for CASSKGPGQGAYEQYF.

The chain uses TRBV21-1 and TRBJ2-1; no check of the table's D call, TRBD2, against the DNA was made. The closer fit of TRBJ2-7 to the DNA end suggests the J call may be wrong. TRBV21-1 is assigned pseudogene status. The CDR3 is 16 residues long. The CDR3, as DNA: TGTGCCAGCAGCAAAGTTTGCCCTAGCCATTCAAGGGAGCAGTACTTC. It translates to CASSKVCPSHSREQYF.

This chain's CDR3 is CASSPERGMDQPQHF. The CDR3 coding sequence is TGTGCCAGCAGTCCAGAGCGGGGAATGGATCAGCCCCAGCATTTT. The genes are TRBV28 and TRBJ1-5; D not certain. Germline CDR1 reads MDHEN; CDR2 reads SYDVKM. There are 15 residues in the CDR3. Trimming shortened V by 5 bases and J by 5 bases, and 16 bases separated the two germline ends.

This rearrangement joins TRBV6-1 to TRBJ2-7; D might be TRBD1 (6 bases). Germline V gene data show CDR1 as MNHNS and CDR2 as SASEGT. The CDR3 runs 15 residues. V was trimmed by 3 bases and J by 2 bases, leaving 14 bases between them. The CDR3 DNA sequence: TGTGCCAGCAGTGATTTTTCAACAGGGCCCTACGAGCAGTACTTC. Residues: CASSDFSTGPYEQYF.

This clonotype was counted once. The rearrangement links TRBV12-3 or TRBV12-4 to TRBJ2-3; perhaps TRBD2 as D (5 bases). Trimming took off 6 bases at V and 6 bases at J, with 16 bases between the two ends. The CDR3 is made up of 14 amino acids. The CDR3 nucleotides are TGTGCCAGCAGGCTAGGACTGCCCGGGGATACGCAGTATTTT. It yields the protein CASRLGLPGDTQYF.

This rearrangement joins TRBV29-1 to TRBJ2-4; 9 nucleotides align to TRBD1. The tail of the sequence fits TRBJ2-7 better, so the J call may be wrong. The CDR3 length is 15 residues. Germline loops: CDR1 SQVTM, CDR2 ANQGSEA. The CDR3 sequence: CSVRFRDRVPYEQYF. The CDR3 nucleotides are TGCAGCGTCAGATTCCGGGACAGGGTCCCCTACGAGCAGTACTTC.

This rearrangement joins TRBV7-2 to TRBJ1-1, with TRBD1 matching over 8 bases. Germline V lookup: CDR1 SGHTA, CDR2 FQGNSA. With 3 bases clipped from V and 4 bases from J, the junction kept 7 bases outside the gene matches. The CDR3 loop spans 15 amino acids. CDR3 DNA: TGTGCCAGCAGCTTTCAGGGGGCTCGGGCCACTGAAGCTTTCTTT. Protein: CASSFQGARATEAFF. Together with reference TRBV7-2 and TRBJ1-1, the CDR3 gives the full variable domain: GAGVSQSPSNKVTEKGKDVELRCDPISGHTALYWYRQSLGQGLEFLIYFQGNSAPDKSGLPSDRFSAERTGGSVSTLTIQRTQQEDSAVYLCASSFQGARATEAFFGQGTRLTVV.

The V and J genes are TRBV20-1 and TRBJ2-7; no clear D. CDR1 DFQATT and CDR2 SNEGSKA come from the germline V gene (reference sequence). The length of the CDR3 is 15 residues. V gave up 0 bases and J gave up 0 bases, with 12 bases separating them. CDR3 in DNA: TGCAGTGCTAGAGAGTCGGCAGAGCCCTCCTACGAGCAGTACTTC. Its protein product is CSARESAEPSYEQYF.

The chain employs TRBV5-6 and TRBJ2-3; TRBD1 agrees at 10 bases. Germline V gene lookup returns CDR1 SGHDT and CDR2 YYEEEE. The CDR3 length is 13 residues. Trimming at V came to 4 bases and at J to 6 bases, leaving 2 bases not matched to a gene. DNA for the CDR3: TGTGCCAGCAGCGGGACAGGGGAGGATACGCAGTATTTT. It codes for CASSGTGEDTQYF.

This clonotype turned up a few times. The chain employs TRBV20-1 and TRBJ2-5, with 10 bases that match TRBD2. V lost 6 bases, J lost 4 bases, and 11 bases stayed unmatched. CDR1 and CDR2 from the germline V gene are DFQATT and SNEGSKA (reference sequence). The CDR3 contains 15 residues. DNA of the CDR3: TGCAGTGCGGCCCAACAGCGGGGGGGCCGAGAGACCCAGTACTTC. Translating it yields CSAAQQRGGRETQYF.

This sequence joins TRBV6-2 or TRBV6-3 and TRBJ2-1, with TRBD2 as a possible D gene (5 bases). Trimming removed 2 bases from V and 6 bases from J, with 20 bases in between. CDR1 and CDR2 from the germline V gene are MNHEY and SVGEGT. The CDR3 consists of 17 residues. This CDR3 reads CASSYLRVASLGNEQFF. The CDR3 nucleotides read TGTGCCAGCAGTTACCTCCGGGTCGCTAGCTTGGGCAATGAGCAGTTCTTC.

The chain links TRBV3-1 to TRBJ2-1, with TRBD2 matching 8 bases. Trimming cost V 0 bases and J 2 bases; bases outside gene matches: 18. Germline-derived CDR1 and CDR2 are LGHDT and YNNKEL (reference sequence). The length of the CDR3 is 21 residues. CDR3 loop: CASSQDLNAETGTRTYNEQFF. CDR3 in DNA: TGTGCCAGCAGCCAAGATCTAAACGCGGAAACCGGGACTAGGACCTACAATGAGCAGTTCTTC.